This T cell receptor beta chain stems from a study of T cell changes during pregnancy in multiple sclerosis. This CDR3 spans 15 amino acids. Germline V gene sequence: CDR1 SEHNR, CDR2 FQNEAQ (reference sequence). V shed 5 bases, J shed 5 bases, and the junction held 9 bases outside the gene matches. Method: immunoSEQ multiplex PCR; TCRdb's copy keeps in-frame clones and lacks some. The repertoire holds 15,000 to 20,000 clones, roughly 88% seen once, with roughly an eighth in the top ten. The chain recombines TRBV7-9 with TRBJ2-7; 10 positions agree with TRBD1. The TCR sequence derives from a female donor in good health, enrolled as a control in a pregnancy study. The sample in question was CD8+ T cells from peripheral blood mononuclear cells, obtained after pregnancy. CDR3 sequence reads: CASSGGTGARDEQYF. CDR3 nucleotides: TGTGCCAGCAGCGGGGGGACAGGGGCGAGGGACGAGCAGTACTTC.